This T cell receptor (beta chain) was obtained from a study of OX40 agonist ivuxolimab in advanced cancers. Regarding the research as a whole: Ivuxolimab was an agonistic, fully human IgG2 monoclonal antibody directed against OX40 (CD134), a costimulatory receptor. The dose-escalation cohort was almost 85% male with a mean age of about 60 years, ranging from about 23 to 85. Partial responses were achieved by three dose-escalation patients, of whom one had hepatocellular carcinoma and two had cutaneous melanoma. Intravenous ivuxolimab was administered to patients every 2 weeks at six dose levels: 0.01, 0.1, 0.3, 1.5, 3 and 10 mg/kg. The paper reports the monotherapy dose-escalation portion (N of about 50 patients) of the phase I ivuxolimab trial. Patients were allowed to have had prior anti-PD-1, anti-PD-L1 or anti-CTLA-4 therapy, and 40% of the dose-escalation patients had previously received checkpoint inhibitors. Among the approximately 50 dose-escalation patients, around 20 had hepatocellular carcinoma, approximately 15 melanoma, 9 renal cell carcinoma and 9 head and neck cancer. The purpose of peripheral TCRbeta sequencing was to test whether ivuxolimab changed TCR sequence diversity and led to clonal T-cell expansion. Study-wide conclusions, independent of this receptor: Low levels of normalized T-cell clonal expansion were also seen in some patients who did not respond. Clonal expansion of both CD4+ and CD8+ blood T cells was observed from baseline to week 6 at doses 0.1 to 3.0 mg/kg. After ivuxolimab, more expanded clones were found on average in CD8+ T cells than in CD4+ T cells. In partial responders in the 0.1-3.0 mg/kg groups, normalized peripheral clonal expansion was found to be among the lowest, especially among CD8+ T cells. Antigen specificity was not determined for the clonally expanded peripheral T cells.

Notes on this clone: Its antigen is unknown. Base quality data are lacking; no much larger clone is found one base away.

To sequence the TCRbeta CDR3 region, genomic DNA was isolated from the sorted cells. The immunoSEQ Assay was used for sequencing of TCRbeta CDR3 regions. TCRdb holds this immuneACCESS table with in-frame rearrangements only. Some clones are missing; in checked studies, unresolved V genes explain under half, and the rest has no known cause. Counted in this sample were some 59,000 clones; approximately 89% of them appeared once. The top ten hold 7.5% to 9.5% of the sample. There are 15 amino acids in the CDR3, from cysteine to phenylalanine inclusive. Solely the CDR3 DNA is kept, with 45 bases framed from the first base. Reading the germline V gene gives CDR1 SGHVS and CDR2 FNYEAQ. Trimming costs V 5 bases and J 8 bases, and their ends lie 18 bases apart. The trial excluded patients who had a history of autoimmune disease or who were on systemic immunosuppression. Peripheral blood for TCR sequencing was collected from all dose cohorts at baseline, on cycle 4 day 1, and on cycle 7 day 1. Samples came from an open-label, multicenter, first-in-human phase I dose-escalation trial of ivuxolimab. Adults with locally advanced or metastatic melanoma, renal cell carcinoma, hepatocellular carcinoma or head and neck squamous cell carcinoma were enrolled in the trial. Before TCR sequencing, CD4+ T cells and CD8+ T cells from peripheral blood were sorted into separate populations.

This TCR was recovered from an adult with an advanced solid tumor such as melanoma, head and neck, liver or kidney cancer. The source material was CD4+ or CD8+ T cells sorted from blood, sampled in a trial of the OX40 agonist ivuxolimab. The chain joins TRBV7-6 to TRBJ1-4, and perhaps TRBD1 as D gene, on 6 matching bases. The CDR3 in this case is CASSRVHREGEKLFF. Read as DNA, the sequence is TGTGCCAGCAGCAGGGTGCACAGGGAAGGGGAAAAACTGTTTTTT. Outside the CDR3, residues come from the reference TRBV7-6 and TRBJ1-4 proteins, so the full variable domain is: GAGVSQSPRYKVTKRGQDVALRCDPISGHVSLYWYRQALGQGPEFLTYFNYEAQQDKSGLPNDRFSAERPEGSISTLTIQRTEQRDSAMYRCASSRVHREGEKLFFGSGTQLSVL.